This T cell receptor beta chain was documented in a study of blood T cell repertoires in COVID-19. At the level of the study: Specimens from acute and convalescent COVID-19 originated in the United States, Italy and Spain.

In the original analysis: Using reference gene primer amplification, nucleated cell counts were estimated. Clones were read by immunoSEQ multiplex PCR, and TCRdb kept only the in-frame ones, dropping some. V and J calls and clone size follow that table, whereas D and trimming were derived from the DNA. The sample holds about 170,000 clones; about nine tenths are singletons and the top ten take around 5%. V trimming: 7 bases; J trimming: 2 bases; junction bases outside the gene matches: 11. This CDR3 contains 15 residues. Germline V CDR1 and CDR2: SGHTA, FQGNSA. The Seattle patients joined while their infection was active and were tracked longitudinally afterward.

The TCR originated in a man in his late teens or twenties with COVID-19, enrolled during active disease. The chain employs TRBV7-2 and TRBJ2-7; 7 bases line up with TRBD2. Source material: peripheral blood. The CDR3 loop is CASTNRMGGTYEQYF. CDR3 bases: TGTGCCAGCACCAACCGGATGGGGGGGACCTACGAGCAGTACTTC.